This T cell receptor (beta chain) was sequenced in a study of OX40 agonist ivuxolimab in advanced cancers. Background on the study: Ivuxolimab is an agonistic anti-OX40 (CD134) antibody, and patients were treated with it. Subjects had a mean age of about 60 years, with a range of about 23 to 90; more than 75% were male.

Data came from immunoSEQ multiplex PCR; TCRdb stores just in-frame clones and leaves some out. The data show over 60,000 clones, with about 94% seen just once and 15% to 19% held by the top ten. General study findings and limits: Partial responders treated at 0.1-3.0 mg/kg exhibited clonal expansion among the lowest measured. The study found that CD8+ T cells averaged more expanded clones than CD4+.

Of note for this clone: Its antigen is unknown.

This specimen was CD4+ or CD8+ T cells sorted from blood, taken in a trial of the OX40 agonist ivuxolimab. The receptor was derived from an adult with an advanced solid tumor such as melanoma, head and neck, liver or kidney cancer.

The CDR3 reads CASSLRRQGVRKGNQPQHF. In DNA form, the CDR3 reads TGTGCCAGCAGCTTGAGGCGACAGGGGGTCCGTAAAGGAAATCAGCCCCAGCATTTT. The V gene is TRBV5-8, the J gene TRBJ1-5; TRBD1 matches 9 bases. The length of the CDR3 is 19 residues. CDR1 and CDR2 from the germline V gene are SGHTS and YDEGEE. J was trimmed by 4 bases and V by 1 base; bases with no gene match: 15.